A single sample gave rise to the 11 T cell receptor beta chains below, sequenced in a study of T cell changes during pregnancy in multiple sclerosis. Assay: immunoSEQ multiplex PCR; the TCRdb copy retains only in-frame clones and omits some. The data hold around 45,000 clones, with 85% to 95% observed a single time. Sequencing used CD4+ T cells from peripheral blood mononuclear cells, obtained in the third trimester of pregnancy. The receptors derive from a female donor with multiple sclerosis, enrolled in a pregnancy study.

The chain employs TRBV28 and TRBJ1-1, with D unresolved. Deletions cut 1 base from V and 4 bases from J, with 4 bases between. Germline loops: CDR1 MDHEN, CDR2 SYDVKM. This CDR3 spans 12 amino acids. The CDR3 protein is CASSLSGTEAFF. CDR3 nucleotides: TGTGCCAGCAGTTTATCAGGCACTGAAGCTTTCTTT.

The chain employs TRBV11-3 and TRBJ1-2; 8 bases are shared with TRBD1. This CDR3 is built from 11 residues. Germline V gene sequence: CDR1 SGHNT, CDR2 YENEEA. Unmatched junction bases numbered 5, after V lost 3 bases and J lost 14 bases. This chain's CDR3 is CASSFQDRVTF. The CDR3 nucleotides are TGTGCCAGCAGCTTCCAGGACAGGGTGACCTTC.

The chain links TRBV10-2 to TRBJ2-7; the D gene is possibly TRBD2 (5 bases). The length of the CDR3 is 17 residues. V lost 6 bases and J 0 bases, leaving 21 bases between the germline ends. The V gene's germline CDR1 is WSHSY and CDR2 SAAADI. CDR3 loop: CASSDSPPPAASYEQYF. The CDR3, as DNA: TGCGCCAGCAGCGACTCACCCCCCCCAGCGGCCTCCTACGAGCAGTACTTC.

This clone was found once. The CDR3 region has the DNA TGTGCCAGCAGCCAAACTGGACAGGGCAGTTTCGGGGAGCTGTTTTTT. Protein product: CASSQTGQGSFGELFF. The rearrangement links TRBV7-3 to TRBJ2-2, with 8 bases fitting TRBD1. This CDR3 has 16 residues. Trimming removed 5 bases from V and 7 bases from J; junction bases left unmatched: 12. Germline V gene data show CDR1 as SGHTA and CDR2 as FQGTGA.

V usage is TRBV29-1 and J usage is TRBJ2-1; 11 bases fit TRBD2. V gave up 6 bases and J gave up 13 bases; unmatched junction bases: 5. The CDR3 is 11 residues long. Germline CDR1 is SQVTM and CDR2 is ANQGSEA. In DNA, the CDR3 is TGCAGCGTCAATCTAGCGGGAGGCCAGTTCTTC. It translates to CSVNLAGGQFF.

The sample holds one count of this clone. The V call is TRBV4-3, the J call TRBJ2-7; D remains unclear. Per the germline V gene, CDR1 is LGHNA and CDR2 is YSLEER. V lost 0 bases to trimming and J lost 4 bases, with 7 bases between them. CDR3 length: 13 amino acids. CDR3 amino acids: CASSQELSYEQYF. CDR3 sequence (DNA): TGCGCCAGCAGCCAAGAGTTATCGTACGAGCAGTACTTC.

The rearrangement links TRBV6-5 to TRBJ1-5; D possibly corresponds to TRBD1 (5 bases). Germline loops: CDR1 MNHEY, CDR2 SVGAGI. The CDR3 is made up of 13 amino acids. V was trimmed by 6 bases and J by 7 bases, leaving 13 bases between them. CDR3 DNA: TGTGCCAGCAGGATCAGGGTTGGGCAGCCCCAGCATTTT. It translates to CASRIRVGQPQHF.

This clone was seen just once. The chain combines TRBV7-2 with TRBJ1-2; TRBD1 aligns across 7 bases. Trimming removed 3 bases from V and 7 bases from J; junction bases left unmatched: 8. CDR1 SGHTA and CDR2 FQGNSA come from the germline V gene. This CDR3 spans 14 amino acids. The CDR3 coding sequence is TGTGCCAGCAGCTTTTATACAGGGGAGGCTGGCTACACCTTC. It encodes CASSFYTGEAGYTF.

Turning to this clone: The same CDR3 is also encoded by other DNA sequences in this sample. The chain couples TRBV6-1 to TRBJ2-5, with 9 bases fitting TRBD1. After removal of 8 bases from V and 5 bases from J, the junction contained 6 bases not matched to a gene. CDR3 length: 13 amino acids. Looked up from germline, CDR1 is MNHNS and CDR2 is SASEGT. DNA of the CDR3: TGTGCCAGCTCCCGGGACAGGGACGAGACCCAGTACTTC. It translates to CASSRDRDETQYF.

The rearrangement uses TRBV28 and TRBJ1-2; no definite D call. V was cut by 2 bases and J by 6 bases, with 19 bases left in between. The CDR3 loop spans 16 amino acids. Germline values: CDR1 MDHEN, CDR2 SYDVKM. The chain's CDR3 is CASSLISVAVSHGYTF. The CDR3 DNA is TGTGCCAGCAGTTTAATCTCCGTGGCGGTATCTCATGGCTACACCTTC.

The J gene is TRBJ2-3, the V gene TRBV7-3, with 8 bases fitting TRBD1. Germline trimming cut 4 bases from V and 6 bases from J; bases unmatched to any gene: 3. This CDR3 is built from 13 residues. Germline V CDR1 and CDR2: SGHTA, FQGTGA. Written as DNA, the CDR3 is TGTGCCAGCAGCTCCCAGGGGGCGGATACGCAGTATTTT. Translated, it gives CASSSQGADTQYF.